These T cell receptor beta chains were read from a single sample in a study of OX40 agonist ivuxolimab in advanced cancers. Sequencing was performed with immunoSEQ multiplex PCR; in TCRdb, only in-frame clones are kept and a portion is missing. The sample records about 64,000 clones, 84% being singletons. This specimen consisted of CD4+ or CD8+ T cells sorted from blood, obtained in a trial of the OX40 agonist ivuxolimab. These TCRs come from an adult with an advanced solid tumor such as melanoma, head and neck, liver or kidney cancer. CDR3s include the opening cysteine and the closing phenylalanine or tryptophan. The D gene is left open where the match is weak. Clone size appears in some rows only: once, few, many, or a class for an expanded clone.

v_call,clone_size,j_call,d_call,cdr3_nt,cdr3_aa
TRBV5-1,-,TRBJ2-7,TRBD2,TGCGCCAGCAGCTCAGGACTAGCGGGGCAGTACTTC,CASSSGLAGQYF
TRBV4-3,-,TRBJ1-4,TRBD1,TGCGCCAGCAGCGCAGGACAGGGTGGGGAAAAACTGTTTTTT,CASSAGQGGEKLFF
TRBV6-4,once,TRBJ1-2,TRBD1,TGTGCCAGCAGTGCCGTGACAGGGGTGAACTATGGCTACACCTTC,CASSAVTGVNYGYTF
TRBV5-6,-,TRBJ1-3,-,TGTGCCAGCAGCTCCGGGGGCGGAGTGCGAGGAAACACCATATATTTT,CASSSGGGVRGNTIYF
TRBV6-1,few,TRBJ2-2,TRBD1,TGTGCCAGCAGTGACCAAAGTTTTCGGGCAGGGGGCAACACCGGGGAGCTGTTTTTT,CASSDQSFRAGGNTGELFF
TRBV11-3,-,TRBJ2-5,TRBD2,TGTGCCAGCAGCTCCAGGACTAGCTGGGAGACCCAGTACTTC,CASSSRTSWETQYF
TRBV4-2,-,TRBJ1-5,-,TGTGCCAGCAGCCTAAAGGGGGGTGAGCCCCAGCATTTT,CASSLKGGEPQHF
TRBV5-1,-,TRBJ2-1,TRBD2,TGCGCCAGCAGGACTAGGTCAGGACTAGCGGCCTACAATGAGCAGTTCTTC,CASRTRSGLAAYNEQFF
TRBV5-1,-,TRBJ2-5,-,TGCGCCAGCAGCCCGGAGGGACCAAGGGGACTGGAGACCCAGTACTTC,CASSPEGPRGLETQYF
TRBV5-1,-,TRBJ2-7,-,TGCGCCAGCAGCTTGCGAGGCGGACTCACAAGGGCTTCCTACGAGCAGTACTTC,CASSLRGGLTRASYEQYF
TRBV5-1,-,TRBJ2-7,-,TGCGCCAGCAGCTTGAGAAGTCTCGACGAGCAGTACTTC,CASSLRSLDEQYF
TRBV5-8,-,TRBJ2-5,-,TGTGCCAGCAGCTTATTTTGGGAGACCCAGTACTTC,CASSLFWETQYF
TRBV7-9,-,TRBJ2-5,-,TGTGCCAGCAGCTTTGGGGGGAAAGAGACCCAGTACTTC,CASSFGGKETQYF
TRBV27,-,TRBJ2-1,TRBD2,TGTGCCAGCAGTTACCGACTAGCGGGTGCCTACAATGAGCAGTTCTTC,CASSYRLAGAYNEQFF
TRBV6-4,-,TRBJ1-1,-,TGTGCCAGCAGTGATACAGAAAACACTGAAGCTTTCTTT,CASSDTENTEAFF
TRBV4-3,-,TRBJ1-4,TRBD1,TGCGCCAGCAGCCACTCCGTGATACAGGGGGCAACTAATGAAAAACTGTTTTTT,CASSHSVIQGATNEKLFF
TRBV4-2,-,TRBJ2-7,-,TGTGCCAGCCAGGGAGTAGAGGGAGCCGAGCAGTACTTC,CASQGVEGAEQYF
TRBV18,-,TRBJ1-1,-,TGTGCCAGCTCACAGGACAGAAACACTGAAGCTTTCTTT,CASSQDRNTEAFF
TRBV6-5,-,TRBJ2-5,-,TGTGCCAGCAGTTATGTGACAGGCGGCACGGAGACCCAGTACTTC,CASSYVTGGTETQYF
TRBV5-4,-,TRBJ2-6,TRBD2,TGTGCCAGCAGCTCAGGGACTAGCGGGAACTCTGGGGCCAACGTCCTGACTTTC,CASSSGTSGNSGANVLTF
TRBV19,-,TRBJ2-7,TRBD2,TGTGCCAGTAGTGAACAGACTAGCGGGAGCTACGAGCAGTACTTC,CASSEQTSGSYEQYF
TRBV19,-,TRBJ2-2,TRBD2,TGTGCCAGTGGTGGGAGGCGGGAGCACCACACCGGGGAGCTGTTTTTT,CASGGRREHHTGELFF
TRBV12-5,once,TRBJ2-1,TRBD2,TGTGCTAGTGGGCCGGGACTAGCGGGAGGGCCTAGAAACAATGAGCAGTTCTTC,CASGPGLAGGPRNNEQFF
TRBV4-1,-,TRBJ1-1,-,TGCGCCAGCAGCCACGCGGGACCAGGGGCCACTGAAGCTTTCTTT,CASSHAGPGATEAFF
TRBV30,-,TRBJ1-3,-,TGTGCCTGGAGCCCGGATGGAGGTGGAAACACCATATATTTT,CAWSPDGGGNTIYF
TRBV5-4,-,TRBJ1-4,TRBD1,TGTGCCAGCAGCCCCGGGACAGATAATGAAAAACTGTTTTTT,CASSPGTDNEKLFF
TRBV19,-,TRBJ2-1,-,TGTGCCAGTATCCGGGGGTATGAGCAGTTCTTC,CASIRGYEQFF
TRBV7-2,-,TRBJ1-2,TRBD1,TGTGCCAGCAGCTTAGAAGGGGGCAAGGGCTACACCTTC,CASSLEGGKGYTF
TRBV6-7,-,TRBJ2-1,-,TGTGCCAGCAGTTACTCGAAACCCTGTGAGGTTAAGGGCAATGAGCAGTTCTTC,CASSYSKPCEVKGNEQFF
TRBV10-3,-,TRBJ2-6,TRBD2,TGTGCCATCAGTGAAGGGAGACTAGCGGGGCTCTTCTCTGGGGCCAACGTCCTGACTTTC,CAISEGRLAGLFSGANVLTF
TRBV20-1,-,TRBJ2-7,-,TGCAGTGCCAGAATAGCCTACGAGCAGTACTTC,CSARIAYEQYF
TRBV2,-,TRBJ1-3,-,TGTGCCAAGACGAGCTTTGGAAACACCATATATTTT,CAKTSFGNTIYF
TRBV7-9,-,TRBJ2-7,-,TGTGCCAGCAGCGCTGGAGGGCTTTTCACAGGATACTCCTACGAGCAGTACTTC,CASSAGGLFTGYSYEQYF
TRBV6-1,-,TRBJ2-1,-,TGTGCCAGCAGTGAAGCCCAGGGGCGCCCCTACAATGAGCAGTTCTTC,CASSEAQGRPYNEQFF
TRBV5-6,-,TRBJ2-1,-,TGTGCCAGCAGCTTGGATCCCTCCGGGGGTGAGCAGTTCTTC,CASSLDPSGGEQFF
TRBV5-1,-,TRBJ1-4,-,TGCGCCAGCAGCTTGGGTTCCGGCCGGGGGGAAAAACTGTTTTTT,CASSLGSGRGEKLFF